This T cell receptor beta chain was sequenced in a study of T cells after yellow fever vaccination (dated by TCRdb to about 2019). With respect to the entire study: The SMART-Seq v4 Ultra Low Input RNA kit was used to prepare libraries from fractions with low cell numbers. Two healthy male donors, one aged 18 to 29 and one aged 30 to 39 years, were included in the cohort. Blood was collected at multiple timepoints before and after primary and secondary immunization, and bulk PBMC replicates and cell subsets were isolated. To follow T-cell clones before and after both primary and booster YFV17D yellow fever vaccination, bulk TCR alpha and beta repertoires underwent longitudinal sequencing. Overall study outcomes, separate from this receptor: Computational filtering was needed because FACS-sorted repertoires could contain abundant contaminating clonotypes from the bulk population. Because the study included only two donors, the extent to which the findings can be generalized is limited. A small fraction of clonotypes appeared in both the CD4 and CD8 compartments, likely as a result of convergent recombination. Most clones expanded after primary vaccination were re-detected after the booster (almost 98% of CD4 and approximately 89% of CD8), suggesting broad memory maintenance. The secondary T-cell response was weaker than the primary response but faster, peaking on day 5 instead of day 15.

The meaning of the sample's treatment or condition label: live attenuated yellow fever vaccine strain. A standard Ficoll-Paque protocol was used to isolate PBMCs from peripheral blood. CD4 and CD8 T-cell fractions were isolated with Dynabeads CD4 and CD8 positive selection kits. TriZol was used to extract RNA from bulk PBMCs, from CD4 and CD8 fractions, and from dextramer-positive and dextramer-negative fractions. Sequencing took place on an Illumina NovaSeq 6000. TCR cDNA was synthesized by 5'RACE template switching, through which a universal primer site and unique molecular identifiers were introduced. Priming of cDNA synthesis was performed from both the TCR alpha and TCR beta constant segments. Library amplification involved two PCR steps, and the second step added sample barcodes and sequencing adapters. Libraries were sequenced on Illumina HiSeq 2500 (2x100 bp) or NovaSeq (2x150 bp). Under the source paper's analysis protocol: Demultiplexing of reads and collapsing into UMI consensus sequences were performed with MIGEC, and V(D)J alignment was carried out with MiXCR. Vaccine-responding clonotypes were identified with edgeR using replicate PBMC samples, with FDR below 0.01 and a log2 fold change above 5 up to day 15 being required. Bulk clonotypes were assigned CD4 or CD8 identity according to which sequenced CD4 or CD8 repertoire held them at higher abundance. TCRdb handled the public reads itself, with Q25 trimming in fastp and clone calling in MiXCR, and kept productive beta chains. Under each unique CDR3 protein, matching rows form one entry showing the most common genes and DNA. These V and J calls derive from TCRdb rather than the authors' analysis. For this sample there are around 260,000 distinct CDR3 sequences; roughly 5.6% appear just once. Around 3.5% of the sample is in the top ten clones.

This clonotype has more than one count but fewer than ten. Its binding antigen is unknown. Base quality data are lacking; no much larger clone is found one base away. The CDR3 goes from the cysteine to the phenylalanine over 14 residues. The only DNA kept is the CDR3, 42 bases in frame from the first base. Trimming removed 3 bases from V and 4 bases from J; the gene matches leave 3 bases unexplained. Sequences MNHNS (CDR1) and SASEGT (CDR2) are obtained from the germline V gene. This clonotype was obtained from a man aged 18 to 35 who received the YFV17D yellow fever vaccine. The sequenced sample was CD4+ T cells sorted from PBMCs, obtained on the day of the yellow fever booster vaccination. The chain joins TRBV6-1 to TRBJ1-5, and 7 junctional nucleotides match TRBD1. The DNA is TGTGCCAGCAGTGACCTACAGGGGAATCAGCCCCAGCATTTT. Translation gives CASSDLQGNQPQHF.